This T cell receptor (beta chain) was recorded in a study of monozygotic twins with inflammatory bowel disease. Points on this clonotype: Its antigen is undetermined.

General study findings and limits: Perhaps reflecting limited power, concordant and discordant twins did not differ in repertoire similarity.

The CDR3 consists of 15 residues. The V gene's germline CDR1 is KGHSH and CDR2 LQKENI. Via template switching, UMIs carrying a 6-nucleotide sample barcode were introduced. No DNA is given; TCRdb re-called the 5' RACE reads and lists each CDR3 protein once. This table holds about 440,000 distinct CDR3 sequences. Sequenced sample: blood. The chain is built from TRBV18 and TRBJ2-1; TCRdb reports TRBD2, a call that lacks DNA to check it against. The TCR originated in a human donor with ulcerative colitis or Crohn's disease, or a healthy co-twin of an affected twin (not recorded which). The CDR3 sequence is CASSVLAGTYNEQFF.